The 15 T cell receptor beta chains presented below share a single source sample, sequenced in a study of OX40 agonist ivuxolimab in advanced cancers. The repertoire was sequenced with immunoSEQ multiplex PCR; TCRdb's copy has only in-frame clones and lacks some. The sample shows 100,000 to 110,000 clones, over 75% of them seen only once. Source: CD4+ or CD8+ T cells sorted from blood, taken in a trial of the OX40 agonist ivuxolimab. Source of these receptors: an adult with an advanced solid tumor such as melanoma, head and neck, liver or kidney cancer.

The rearrangement links TRBV25-1 to TRBJ1-2, with TRBD1 as a possible D gene (5 bases). The CDR3 is 15 amino acids. CDR1 is MGHDK and CDR2 is SYGVNS in the germline V gene. V was clipped by 1 base and J by 6 bases, with 15 bases between them. CDR3 bases: TGTGCCAGCAGTGAATCCGCCGACAGAACCCATGGCTACACCTTC. Amino acids: CASSESADRTHGYTF.

CDR3 coding DNA: TGTGCCAGCAGCTTGGTAGGGGACAGTGCGAATGAGCAGTTCTTC. Its translation: CASSLVGDSANEQFF. V usage is TRBV5-4 and J usage is TRBJ2-1; TRBD1 aligns across 7 bases. The CDR3 length is 15 residues. Per germline, CDR1 SGHNT and CDR2 YYREEE (reference sequence). J lost 7 bases, V lost 0 bases, and 7 bases had no gene match. Complete variable domain (other parts from reference TRBV5-4 and TRBJ2-1): ETGVTQSPTHLIKTRGQQVTLRCSSQSGHNTVSWYQQALGQGPQFIFQYYREEENGRGNFPPRFSGLQFPNYSSELNVNALELDDSALYLCASSLVGDSANEQFFGPGTRLTVL.

This clone was seen just once. This rearrangement joins TRBV19 to TRBJ2-2; 8 nucleotides match TRBD1. Looked up from germline, CDR1 is LNHDA and CDR2 is SQIVND (reference sequence). The V and J ends lost 3 bases and 8 bases, in that order; junction bases with no gene match: 8. The CDR3 runs 15 residues. CDR3 nucleotide sequence: TGTGCCAGTAGTATTAGACAGGGGAGAAGAGGGGAGCTGTTTTTT. Protein: CASSIRQGRRGELFF.

The rearrangement joins TRBV5-1 to TRBJ1-3, with unresolved D. V was pared by 4 bases and J by 0 bases, with 14 bases between. Germline CDR1 SGHRS, CDR2 YFSETQ. There are 16 residues in the CDR3. The CDR3: CASSLGPQSSGNTIYF. DNA for the CDR3: TGCGCCAGCAGCCTTGGACCTCAAAGCTCTGGAAACACCATATATTTT.

The rearrangement joins TRBV19 to TRBJ2-7; D is ambiguous. Trimming shortened V by 3 bases and J by 0 bases, and 12 bases separated the two germline ends. There are 15 residues in the CDR3. CDR1 is LNHDA, CDR2 SQIVND, per germline (reference sequence). CDR3 sequence: CASSIEGSSSYEQYF. Written as DNA, the CDR3 is TGTGCCAGTAGTATTGAAGGGTCCAGCTCCTACGAGCAGTACTTC.

This clone showed up just once. The genes are TRBV29-1 and TRBJ2-7; unclear D gene. The germline V gene encodes CDR1 SQVTM and CDR2 ANQGSEA. Trimming took off 6 bases at V and 0 bases at J, with 12 bases between the two ends. The length of the CDR3 is 13 residues. The chain's CDR3 is CSVAKTSSYEQYF. The CDR3 bases are TGCAGCGTAGCGAAAACAAGCTCCTACGAGCAGTACTTC.

This chain uses TRBV2 with TRBJ1-1, with a weak D call TRBD1 (6 bases). The CDR3 spans 14 residues. V was trimmed by 10 bases and J by 1 base, leaving 16 bases between them. Germline loops: CDR1 SNHLY, CDR2 FYNNEI. This CDR3 is CATYQGGSNTEAFF. CDR3 DNA sequence: TGTGCCACCTACCAAGGGGGGTCGAACACTGAAGCTTTCTTT.

V usage is TRBV21-1 and J usage is TRBJ2-3; no check of the table's D call, TRBD1, against the DNA was made. TRBV21-1 is annotated as a pseudogene. This CDR3 region has 16 residues. Here the CDR3 reads CASSRGPGGTTDTQYF. The CDR3 DNA reads TGTGCCAGCAGCAGAGGCCCAGGGGGGACCACAGATACGCAGTATTTT.

This chain's CDR3 is CASSGEMRPGNTIYF. The CDR3 nucleotides read TGTGCCAGCAGCGGGGAAATGAGGCCTGGAAACACCATATATTTT. The chain has TRBV6-1 and TRBJ1-3; no firm D call. The germline V gene encodes CDR1 MNHNS and CDR2 SASEGT. With 6 bases removed from V and 2 bases from J, the gap between germline ends came to 14 bases. The CDR3 has 15 amino acids.

The chain carries TRBV6-1 and TRBJ1-1; D ambiguous. The V gene lost 2 bases and the J gene lost 7 bases, with 5 bases spanning the gap. Germline CDR1 is MNHNS and CDR2 is SASEGT. This CDR3 is 11 amino acids long. CDR3 protein: CASSELNEAFF. DNA for the CDR3: TGTGCCAGCAGTGAACTTAATGAAGCTTTCTTT.

This clone was observed once. This chain uses TRBV7-8 with TRBJ2-1; D call uncertain. There are 13 residues in the CDR3. The germline V and J ends were trimmed by 1 base and 6 bases, with 7 bases remaining between them. Looked up from germline, CDR1 is SGHVS and CDR2 is FQNEAQ. The CDR3 loop is CASSLVFLNEQFF. DNA for the CDR3: TGTGCCAGCAGCTTAGTCTTTCTCAATGAGCAGTTCTTC.

The DNA for the CDR3 is TGTGCCAGTAGTGAGGCGAGCACCAAGTTTTTGAGCTCCTACAATGAGCAGTTCTTC. This codes for CASSEASTKFLSSYNEQFF. This chain uses TRBV19 with TRBJ2-1; D not resolved. The CDR3 is 19 residues long. V lost 5 bases and J lost 0, with 23 bases in between. Germline CDR1 LNHDA, CDR2 SQIVND (reference sequence).

This clone has just one count. CDR3 sequence: CASSATGSQYF. In nucleotides, the CDR3 is TGTGCCAGCAGCGCGACAGGTTCCCAATACTTC. The J gene is TRBJ2-7, the V gene TRBV7-2; D possibly corresponds to TRBD1 (6 bases). The V end was cut by 5 bases, the J end by 13 bases, with 15 bases between. The CDR3 spans 11 residues. Germline loops: CDR1 SGHTA, CDR2 FQGNSA.

This rearrangement joins TRBV9 to TRBJ2-5; maybe TRBD2 (5 bases). In germline, CDR1 is SGDLS, CDR2 YYNGEE. The V end lost 1 base, the J end lost 4 bases, and 11 bases lay between the germline ends. The CDR3 spans 14 residues. CDR3 sequence: CASSVTGGRETQYF. The CDR3 DNA follows: TGTGCCAGCAGCGTAACGGGCGGGCGAGAGACCCAGTACTTC.

This sequence joins TRBV5-1 and TRBJ2-6; no clear D. This CDR3 is 14 amino acids long. The germline CDR1 and CDR2 sequences are SGHRS and YFSETQ. V dropped 4 bases and J dropped 1 base, with 6 bases sitting between them. For the CDR3, the DNA is TGCGCCAGCAGCGAAGGATCTGGGGCCAACGTCCTGACTTTC. This codes for CASSEGSGANVLTF.